The clone carrying this TCR beta chain was seen repeatedly, ten times or more. Attached unique molecular identifiers marked individual cDNA molecules. TCRdb reprocessed the 5' RACE reads via MiXCR and lists one record per CDR3 protein. In the table there are about 77,000 distinct CDR3 sequences, about 12% of which are singletons. V lost 11 bases to trimming and J lost 7 bases, with 12 bases between them. The CDR3 extends over 11 amino acids. Germline assignment: CDR1 MNHEY and CDR2 SVGEGT. These data come from a study of early T cells in non-severe SARS-CoV-2 infection. This sample comprised whole blood, obtained at baseline. This chain connects TRBV6-2 or TRBV6-3 to TRBJ1-5; no clear D. This sequence originates from an adult who was a healthcare worker with PCR-confirmed SARS-CoV-2 infection or an uninfected control (not recorded which). The donor label of this sample is uncertain. CDR3 in amino acids: CAERADQPQHF. The CDR3 nucleotides read TGTGCCGAGCGGGCAGACCAGCCCCAGCATTTT.